The 25 T cell receptor beta chains in this list originate from one sample, sequenced in a study of graft-versus-host responses after intestinal transplantation. Generated by immunoSEQ multiplex PCR, the TCRdb table keeps only in-frame clones and is missing some. The repertoire holds about 29,000 clones, roughly nine tenths seen once, with 9.5% to 13% in the top ten. The material was PBMCs, obtained approximately 460 days after intestinal transplantation. The receptors shown here come from a human patient who received an intestinal transplant, so some T cells may come from the graft donor.

The rearrangement joins TRBV7-9 to TRBJ1-1; a possible D gene is TRBD1 (5 bases). With 5 bases removed from V and 1 base from J, the gap between germline ends came to 8 bases. Germline V gene lookup returns CDR1 SEHNR and CDR2 FQNEAQ (reference sequence). The CDR3 has 13 amino acids. The CDR3 nucleotides are TGTGCCAGCAGCCCAGGGCCGAACACTGAAGCTTTCTTT. This translates into CASSPGPNTEAFF.

Concerning this clone: This sample also contains other DNA sequences that code for the same CDR3. This chain connects TRBV6-1 to TRBJ2-7; TRBD1 might be the D (5 bases). Trimming left V 5 bases short and J 2 bases short, with 10 bases between. The CDR3 is 13 amino acids. Germline V gene sequence: CDR1 MNHNS, CDR2 SASEGT. The CDR3 DNA reads TGTGCCAGCAGTAATACAGGAACCTACGAGCAGTACTTC. It yields the protein CASSNTGTYEQYF.

This clone has more than one count but fewer than ten. The chain employs TRBV5-6 and TRBJ2-2; D is undetermined. V lost 2 bases, J lost 0 bases, and 2 bases lay in between. Germline values: CDR1 SGHDT, CDR2 YYEEEE. This CDR3 region has 13 residues. CDR3 in DNA: TGTGCCAGCAGCTTAGCGAACACCGGGGAGCTGTTTTTT. This translates into CASSLANTGELFF.

V and J are TRBV5-1 and TRBJ1-2; D is unresolved. The CDR3 runs to 15 residues. Germline V gene lookup returns CDR1 SGHRS and CDR2 YFSETQ. Trimming cost V 4 bases and J 4 bases, with 17 bases left between them. The CDR3 sequence: CASSGEGLYSYGYTF. For the CDR3, the DNA is TGCGCCAGCAGCGGTGAGGGTCTCTACAGCTATGGCTACACCTTC.

Points on this clone: One junction end does not reproduce the germline sequence, and a read error may be involved. The V call is TRBV5-3, the J call TRBJ1-5; D is unclear. TRBV5-3 qualifies as an ORF whose function is uncertain. The CDR3 extends over 15 amino acids. CDR3 region: CASSLYRTRDQPQHF. For the CDR3, the DNA is TGTGCCAGCAGCTTATATAGGACCCGAGATCAGCCCCAGCATTTT.

The chain employs TRBV2 and TRBJ1-2; TRBD1 matches at 8 bases. After removal of 6 bases from V and 0 bases from J, the junction contained 3 bases not matched to a gene. The CDR3 covers 14 residues. Germline V gene lookup returns CDR1 SNHLY and CDR2 FYNNEI. CDR3 DNA sequence: TGTGCCAGCAGCTTACAGGGGGCTAACTATGGCTACACCTTC. Translating it yields CASSLQGANYGYTF.

The rearrangement joins TRBV5-4 to TRBJ2-1; D unresolved. The CDR3 has 14 residues. Germline CDR1 and CDR2: SGHNT and YYREEE (reference sequence). V dropped 0 bases and J dropped 4 bases, with 8 bases sitting between them. The CDR3 DNA sequence: TGTGCCAGCAGCTTGGGAACTACGTACAATGAGCAGTTCTTC. This translates into CASSLGTTYNEQFF. The entire variable domain, with the rest obtained from reference TRBV5-4 and TRBJ2-1, is as follows: ETGVTQSPTHLIKTRGQQVTLRCSSQSGHNTVSWYQQALGQGPQFIFQYYREEENGRGNFPPRFSGLQFPNYSSELNVNALELDDSALYLCASSLGTTYNEQFFGPGTRLTVL.

This chain uses TRBV4-1 with TRBJ1-1; no reliable D call. From germline, CDR1 is MGHRA and CDR2 YSYEKL. The CDR3 runs to 13 residues. V dropped 0 bases and J dropped 11 bases, with 13 bases sitting between them. The CDR3, as DNA: TGCGCCAGCAGCCAAGAAGATGGTCTCTGGGCTTTCTTT. This sequence encodes CASSQEDGLWAFF.

The rearrangement uses TRBV2 and TRBJ1-5; D not resolved. Germline CDR1 SNHLY, CDR2 FYNNEI. This CDR3 comprises 14 residues. The V and J ends lost 6 bases and 0 bases respectively, with 9 bases between them. The CDR3 sequence: CASSRRNSNQPQHF. CDR3 in DNA: TGTGCCAGCAGCCGAAGAAATAGCAATCAGCCCCAGCATTTT.

This clone was observed a handful of times. The chain links TRBV7-6 to TRBJ2-3; 9 bases align to TRBD2. The length of the CDR3 is 15 residues. Looked up from germline, CDR1 is SGHVS and CDR2 is FNYEAQ. Losses at the gene ends were 5 bases for V and 8 bases for J; bases not matched to a gene: 11. The CDR3 spells CASSPPGREGGTQYF. CDR3 nucleotide sequence: TGTGCCAGCAGCCCCCCGGGGCGGGAGGGCGGTACGCAGTATTTT.

V usage is TRBV7-2 and J usage is TRBJ2-5, with D perhaps TRBD2 (7 bases). Per the germline V gene, CDR1 is SGHTA and CDR2 is FQGNSA. The length of the CDR3 is 15 residues. V was clipped by 4 bases and J by 4 bases, with 16 bases between them. Here the CDR3 DNA reads TGTGCCAGCAGCTCCTTTTGGGGGGGGGCAGAGACCCAGTACTTC. Amino acid sequence: CASSSFWGGAETQYF.

As regards this clone: Other nucleotide sequences from this sample produce the same CDR3. The CDR3 loop is CASSIRPKNYGYTF. CDR3 in DNA: TGCGCCAGCAGCATTAGACCAAAGAACTATGGCTACACCTTC. The chain carries TRBV4-1 and TRBJ1-2; D uncertain. Germline lookup yields CDR1 MGHRA and CDR2 YSYEKL. CDR3 length: 14 residues. Trimming removed 5 bases at V and 2 bases at J, with 12 bases between.

Only one count was recorded for this clone. This chain uses TRBV11-2 with TRBJ2-7; D is undetermined. CDR3 length: 12 residues. Trimming shortened V by 2 bases and J by 3 bases, and 5 bases separated the two germline ends. Germline assignment: CDR1 SGHAT and CDR2 FQNNGV. CDR3 sequence (DNA): TGTGCCAGCAGCTTATCCGGCTACGAGCAGTACTTC. It translates to CASSLSGYEQYF.

V gene TRBV7-9 combines with J gene TRBJ2-7, with a weak D call TRBD2 (6 bases). This CDR3 has 12 residues. In germline, CDR1 is SEHNR, CDR2 FQNEAQ (reference sequence). Trimming shortened V by 5 bases and J by 3 bases, and 8 bases separated the two germline ends. CDR3 protein: CASSGDFYEQYF. In DNA form, the CDR3 reads TGTGCCAGCAGCGGGGACTTCTACGAGCAGTACTTC.

The rearrangement joins TRBV28 to TRBJ2-7; 9 nucleotides match TRBD1. Germline assignment: CDR1 MDHEN and CDR2 SYDVKM. This CDR3 is built from 15 residues. J lost 6 bases, V lost 5 bases, and 11 bases had no gene match. CDR3 protein: CASSTPGQGPIEQYF. The CDR3 DNA sequence: TGTGCCAGCAGTACCCCGGGACAGGGCCCTATCGAGCAGTACTTC.

V is TRBV5-5 and J is TRBJ2-7, with no clear D. The CDR3 is made up of 14 amino acids. The V gene's germline CDR1 is SGHKS and CDR2 YYEKEE (reference sequence). The V gene lost 1 base and the J gene lost 5 bases, with 13 bases spanning the gap. Here the CDR3 DNA reads TGTGCCAGCAGCTTGACCCCCGAAAGGAACGAGCAGTACTTC. Translated, it gives CASSLTPERNEQYF.

This chain links TRBV29-1 with TRBJ1-4, with 7 bases lining up with TRBD1. Looked up from germline, CDR1 is SQVTM and CDR2 is ANQGSEA. CDR3 size: 12 residues. The J segment lost 5 bases and the V segment lost 4 bases, leaving 1 base of the junction unmatched. CDR3 loop: CSVAQGNEKLFF. The DNA for the CDR3 is TGCAGCGTTGCACAGGGGAATGAAAAACTGTTTTTT.

The rearrangement joins TRBV10-1 to TRBJ2-6; no reliable D call. This CDR3 region has 15 residues. Germline CDR1 WNHNN, CDR2 SYGVQD (reference sequence). V was shortened by 3 bases and J by 1 base, with 7 bases between the two germline ends. The chain's CDR3 is CASSDPGSGANVLTF. As DNA, the CDR3 is TGCGCCAGCAGTGACCCGGGTTCTGGGGCCAACGTCCTGACTTTC.

This chain joins TRBV11-2 and TRBJ1-3; D remains ambiguous. Trimming took off 2 bases at V and 0 bases at J, with 8 bases between the two ends. The CDR3 runs 15 residues. Germline CDR1 SGHAT, CDR2 FQNNGV. CDR3: CASSLLWASGNTIYF. The CDR3 DNA reads TGTGCCAGCAGCTTACTGTGGGCCTCTGGAAACACCATATATTTT.

The CDR3 nucleotides read TGCGCCAGCAGCCACCCGAAGACAGAGTACCAAGAGACCCAGTACTTC. Translating gives CASSHPKTEYQETQYF. The rearrangement links TRBV5-1 to TRBJ2-5, with a weak D call TRBD1 (5 bases). The CDR3 length is 16 residues. The ends were cut back, 4 bases at V and 0 bases at J, with 16 bases in the middle. Germline V CDR1 and CDR2: SGHRS, YFSETQ. The full variable domain, its missing parts supplied by reference TRBV5-1 and TRBJ2-5, is KAGVTQTPRYLIKTRGQQVTLSCSPISGHRSVSWYQQTPGQGLQFLFEYFSETQRNKGNFPGRFSGRQFSNSRSEMNVSTLELGDSALYLCASSHPKTEYQETQYFGPGTRLLVL.

The table lists this clone with a count of one. The V call is TRBV19, the J call TRBJ1-3; D may be TRBD1 (6 bases). CDR1 and CDR2 (germline): LNHDA, SQIVND (reference sequence). The CDR3 loop spans 14 amino acids. With 7 bases removed from V and 9 bases from J, the gap between germline ends came to 19 bases. CDR3 region: CASNNDRRDVTIYF. The CDR3 nucleotides are TGTGCCAGTAACAACGACAGGCGGGATGTCACCATATATTTT.

This chain uses TRBV4-3 with TRBJ2-7; a weak D match, TRBD1 (6 bases). This CDR3 has 13 amino acids. V lost 4 bases, J lost 0 bases, and 7 bases lay in between. CDR1 and CDR2 (germline): LGHNA, YSLEER. CDR3 residues: CASSRGLSYEQYF. Here the CDR3 DNA reads TGCGCCAGCAGCCGGGGGCTCTCCTACGAGCAGTACTTC.

The chain is built from TRBV19 and TRBJ2-7; TRBD1 matches 7 bases. CDR3 length: 10 amino acids. Germline V gene lookup returns CDR1 LNHDA and CDR2 SQIVND (reference sequence). V lost 9 bases and J lost 5; bases outside the gene matches: 1. CDR3 loop: CASGQDEQYF. Written as DNA, the CDR3 is TGTGCCAGCGGACAGGACGAGCAGTACTTC.

The chain joins TRBV7-6 to TRBJ1-6; 10 bases are a match to TRBD1. The germline V gene encodes CDR1 SGHVS and CDR2 FNYEAQ. The CDR3 runs 16 residues. V shed 0 bases and J 10 bases; nucleotides not matched to a gene: 6. The CDR3 coding sequence is TGTGCCAGCAGCTTAGCGGGACAGGGGATTGGGTCACCCCTCCACTTT. This codes for CASSLAGQGIGSPLHF.

The chain combines TRBV10-1 with TRBJ1-1; no clear D. This CDR3 contains 11 residues. CDR1 and CDR2 from the germline V gene are WNHNN and SYGVQD (reference sequence). With 4 bases removed from V and 9 bases from J, the gap between germline ends came to 9 bases. Written as DNA, the CDR3 is TGCGCCAGCAGTGTTGGAGGGCAAGCTTTCTTT. It codes for CASSVGGQAFF.